The 14 T cell receptor beta chains below all came from one sample that was sequenced in a study of early T cells in non-severe SARS-CoV-2 infection. TCRdb itself ran the 5' RACE reads through MiXCR, one entry per CDR3 protein. The repertoire holds tens of thousands of distinct CDR3 sequences, with approximately 4% as singletons. Sequencing was done on a sample of whole blood. The receptors originated from an adult who was a healthcare worker with PCR-confirmed SARS-CoV-2 infection or an uninfected control (not recorded which).

This clonotype was detected many times. The chain is built from TRBV18 and TRBJ2-2; 7 nucleotides line up with TRBD2. Germline V gives CDR1 KGHSH, CDR2 LQKENI. The CDR3 has 16 residues. The V gene end was trimmed by 2 bases and the J gene end by 3 bases; junction bases not matched to a gene: 6. The CDR3 sequence: CASSPTGTTDTGELFF. DNA for the CDR3: TGTGCCAGCTCACCAACCGGGACTACGGACACCGGGGAGCTGTTTTTT. The full variable domain, its missing parts supplied by reference TRBV18 and TRBJ2-2, is NAGVMQNPRHLVRRRGQEARLRCSPMKGHSHVYWYRQLPEEGLKFMVYLQKENIIDESGMPKERFSAEFPKEGPSILRIQQVVRGDSAAYFCASSPTGTTDTGELFFGEGSRLTVL.

This clonotype was counted at least ten times. The rearrangement links TRBV7-6 to TRBJ2-7; TRBD2 might be the D (5 bases). The CDR3 is 14 amino acids. Per germline, CDR1 SGHVS and CDR2 FNYEAQ. V lost 2 bases and J lost 7, with 15 bases in between. CDR3: CASSLQDRGREQYF. The CDR3 DNA sequence: TGTGCCAGCAGCTTACAGGATCGGGGTCGGGAGCAGTACTTC. Combining the CDR3 with reference TRBV7-6 and TRBJ2-7 gives the whole variable domain GAGVSQSPRYKVTKRGQDVALRCDPISGHVSLYWYRQALGQGPEFLTYFNYEAQQDKSGLPNDRFSAERPEGSISTLTIQRTEQRDSAMYRCASSLQDRGREQYFGPGTRLTVT.

This clonotype showed up many times. The chain carries TRBV16 and TRBJ1-3; unclear D gene. Trimming left V 0 bases short and J 1 base short, with 10 bases between. CDR3 length equals 16 residues. CDR1 KGHSY and CDR2 FQNENV come from the germline V gene. CDR3 coding DNA: TGTGCCAGCAGCCAATCTAGACCGAGTTCTGGAAACACCATATATTTT. Amino acids: CASSQSRPSSGNTIYF.

This clonotype has at least ten counts. The gene calls are TRBV6-5 and TRBJ2-3; D is possibly TRBD2 (5 bases). V lost 6 bases, J lost 3 bases, and 13 bases lay in between. The CDR3 consists of 14 residues. The germline gives CDR1 MNHEY, CDR2 SVGAGI. The CDR3 bases are TGTGCCAGCAGGACCGGCGGCGGGACAGATACGCAGTATTTT. Protein: CASRTGGGTDTQYF.

A few counts support this clonotype. The rearrangement uses TRBV3-1 and TRBJ2-3; tentative D call: TRBD1 (5 bases). Between the trimmed V and J ends, which lost 1 base and 0 bases, there was a span of 14 bases. Germline V gives CDR1 LGHDT, CDR2 YNNKEL (reference sequence). There are 17 residues in the CDR3. CDR3 loop: CASSQAGTRVSTDTQYF. CDR3 DNA: TGTGCCAGCAGCCAAGCTGGAACCAGGGTCAGCACAGATACGCAGTATTTT.

The chain uses TRBV29-1 and TRBJ2-3, with 7 nucleotides matching TRBD2. V was clipped by 6 bases and J by 2 bases; unmatched bases: 11. Germline V gene lookup returns CDR1 SQVTM and CDR2 ANQGSEA. CDR3 length: 15 amino acids. The CDR3 DNA follows: TGCAGCGTGGCCATCGGACGGGAGGCCACAGATACGCAGTATTTT. The encoded protein is CSVAIGREATDTQYF.

This clonotype was recorded many times. The CDR3 DNA reads TGTGCCTGGGACAGTGCATCCTATGGCTACACCTTC. Its translation is CAWDSASYGYTF. The chain links TRBV30 to TRBJ1-2, with D maybe TRBD1 (5 bases). Trimming pared 5 bases from V and 4 bases from J, leaving 11 bases between. Germline V gene sequence: CDR1 GTSNPN, CDR2 SVGIG (reference sequence). The CDR3 contains 12 residues.

This clonotype was counted many times. At one end, the junction sequence differs from germline, possibly due to a read error. The CDR3 DNA is TGTGCCAGCAGTTTAGCGGATGCTAGCGTACCGGGGATCTTC. Its translation: CASSLADASVPGIF. The V call is TRBV12-3 or TRBV12-4, the J call TRBJ2-1; a possible D gene is TRBD2 (6 bases). The CDR3 consists of 14 residues.

The chain carries TRBV29-1 and TRBJ2-1, with a tentative D call TRBD2 (6 bases). Germline V lookup: CDR1 SQVTM, CDR2 ANQGSEA. The CDR3 runs 13 residues. Between the trimmed V and J ends, which lost 4 bases and 3 bases, there was a span of 10 bases. Written as DNA, the CDR3 is TGCAGCGTTGGCCGGGAGCGCTACAATGAGCAGTTCTTC. As protein: CSVGRERYNEQFF.

The chain uses TRBV10-1 and TRBJ2-2; 8 nucleotides match TRBD1. CDR1 WNHNN and CDR2 SYGVQD come from the germline V gene (reference sequence). CDR3 length: 13 residues. V lost 6 bases to trimming and J lost 7 bases; unmatched junction nucleotides: 4. The DNA of the CDR3 is TGCGCCAGCAGGGACAGGGTGGACGGGGAGCTGTTTTTT. Translating it yields CASRDRVDGELFF.

This clonotype was detected a few times. The chain employs TRBV5-1 and TRBJ2-2; 7 nucleotides line up with TRBD2. Looked up from germline, CDR1 is SGHRS and CDR2 is YFSETQ. The trim removed 1 base at V and 6 bases at J, leaving 9 bases unmatched. The CDR3 consists of 16 residues. The CDR3 bases are TGCGCCAGCAGCTTGTGGGGACTACCATCCCCCGGGGAGCTGTTTTTT. Amino acids: CASSLWGLPSPGELFF.

Ten or more counts support this clonotype. The chain joins TRBV7-2 to TRBJ2-1; the D gene is possibly TRBD2 (7 bases). The V end was cut by 1 base, the J end by 2 bases, with 15 bases between. Germline V gene data show CDR1 as SGHTA and CDR2 as FQGNSA. This CDR3 contains 17 residues. CDR3 sequence reads: CASSLVGGGRTYNEQFF. The CDR3 coding sequence is TGTGCCAGCAGCTTAGTGGGCGGGGGCCGTACCTACAATGAGCAGTTCTTC.

At least ten counts were recorded for this clonotype. The chain combines TRBV7-2 with TRBJ2-1; 11 nucleotides line up with TRBD2. With 0 bases clipped from V and 8 bases from J, the junction kept 3 bases outside the gene matches. The CDR3 length is 15 residues. Germline V CDR1 and CDR2: SGHTA, FQGNSA. This CDR3 reads CASSLALAGGDEQFF. Written as DNA, the CDR3 is TGTGCCAGCAGCTTAGCGCTAGCGGGAGGAGATGAGCAGTTCTTC.

This clonotype has a count of ten or more. V is TRBV12-3 or TRBV12-4 and J is TRBJ1-5, with TRBD1 as a possible D gene (6 bases). V dropped 9 bases and J dropped 1 base, with 7 bases sitting between them. The CDR3 consists of 12 residues. The CDR3 DNA reads TGTGCCAGTGGACAGAGCAATCAGCCCCAGCATTTT. This sequence encodes CASGQSNQPQHF.